This record covers a single T cell receptor (beta chain). RNA in amounts of 0.5 to 1 ug was reverse transcribed with random hexamers. With immunoSEQ multiplex PCR, TCR beta CDR3 was amplified across 54 Vbeta and 13 Jbeta. MiXCR was run by TCRdb on the immunoSEQ multiplex PCR reads, yielding one entry per CDR3 protein. The table shows 180,000 or so distinct CDR3 sequences, with nearly 95% occurring only once. This record belongs to a study of CD8 T cells in Susac syndrome. The CDR3 spans 14 residues. V trimming: 8 bases; J trimming: 2 bases; junction bases outside the gene matches: 7. Germline values: CDR1 SNHLY, CDR2 FYNNEI. It was negative isolation that provided the CD8+ and CD4+ T cells, whereas TEMRA cells were enriched by FACS.

The rearrangement uses TRBV2 and TRBJ1-1; 8 bases fit TRBD1. Sequenced input: CD4+ T cells from PBMCs. The receptor comes from a human donor with multiple sclerosis. Written as DNA, the CDR3 is TGTGCCAGCGATTCAGGACAGGGAAACACTGAAGCTTTCTTT. Translating gives CASDSGQGNTEAFF.